This T cell receptor beta chain was sequenced for a study of CD8 T cell repertoires and HIV-1 epitope variants (TCRdb year 2020). Regarding the research as a whole: Twenty-five peptides representing autologous and known Gag and Nef epitope variants were each used to stimulate T cells in separate culture wells. The control conditions were a CMV, EBV and flu peptide pool, the Ebola AY9 epitope as a negative control, and a well with no peptide. The epitopes tested covered three Gag epitope families plus Nef HW9 and YT9. T cells were enriched with the EasySep Human T Cell Enrichment Kit and co-cultured with equal numbers of autologous T cell-negative cells as antigen-presenting cells. Cultures were maintained for 9 to 10 days in IMDM with gentamicin, and half-media changes adding IL-2, IL-7 and IL-15 were performed on days 3 and 7. A 1M T cell aliquot was kept as an uncultured baseline condition, separate from the roughly 90 T cell cultures. A total of around 80 T cell cultures were run, with each culture condition performed in triplicate except for one peptide, which was performed in duplicate.

Worth noting for this clone: Its antigen remains undetermined. Per-base qualities were not stored, and no clone one base away is much larger.

TCR beta CDR3 regions were sequenced at survey depth on the immunoSEQ platform. The QIAamp DNA micro kit was used to extract genomic DNA from every cultured and uncultured CD8+ T cell population. Regarding the original processing steps: Samples with fewer than 5,000 productive reads were excluded, which removed about 6.5% of the roughly 75 HIV peptide-stimulated cultures. A MANAFEST web app trimmed sequences to CDR3 and removed nonproductive sequences, CDR3s under 5 amino acids, and those not starting C or ending F/W. Antigen-specific clonotypes had to expand in at least 2 of 3 replicates versus no-peptide control at FDR 0.01, only within one epitope family. Specific clonotypes also needed at least fivefold higher frequency than in wells stimulated with peptides from other epitope families. What TCRdb holds here is the immuneACCESS table cut down to in-frame rearrangements. Part of the clones is not present; checked against another copy, under half of the missing clones reflect an unresolved V gene, and the others are unexplained. V, J and clone size are taken as reported in that table, and D and trimming were inferred from the DNA itself. This sample lists approximately 6,600 clones; approximately 70% were detected once. Around two fifths of the sample is held by the ten biggest clonotypes.

V is cut by 0 bases and J by 1 base, and the space between the germline ends is 7 bases. According to the germline V gene, CDR1 reads SNHLY and CDR2 reads FYNNEI. From the cysteine up to the phenylalanine, the CDR3 has a length of 14 residues. Here the CDR3 DNA is all that survives: 42 bases in frame from base 1. The EasySep Human CD8+ T Cell Enrichment Kit was used on day 10 to isolate CD8+ T cells from every culture. Overall study outcomes, separate from this receptor: The Nef KF9 family was recognized by five clonotypes and the HW9 family by one, and no responses to the TAALDMSHF plasma variant were observed. The assay could identify only TCR beta chains and pointed to proliferation in response to antigen, not to T cell function or cytokine profile. The study identified about 9 antigen-specific TCR beta clonotypes, roughly 6 of which appeared to be cross-reactive for autologous or known escape epitope variants.

Recombination connected TRBV2 to TRBJ2-7; the D gene is perhaps TRBD2, from 5 matching bases. The sequence was collected from a male donor with HIV. Sequences were obtained from cultured CD8+ T cells derived from PBMCs. The CDR3 protein: CASSEAAGSYEQYF. The DNA sequence is as follows: TGTGCCAGCAGTGAAGCGGCGGGTTCCTACGAGCAGTACTTC. Reference TRBV2 and TRBJ2-7 proteins supply the regions before and after the CDR3; the full variable domain is: EPEVTQTPSHQVTQMGQEVILRCVPISNHLYFYWYRQILGQKVEFLVSFYNNEISEKSEIFDDQFSVERPDGSNFTLKIRSTKLEDSAMYFCASSEAAGSYEQYFGPGTRLTVT.